This T cell receptor beta chain was sequenced during a study of blood T cell repertoires in COVID-19. Study in general: PBMCs, B-cell-depleted T cells, or T cells were the source of the cDNA or gDNA that made up the material.

Here immunoSEQ multiplex PCR was the method, and the copy in TCRdb shows in-frame clones only, minus some. Of fewer than 150,000 clones in the sample, roughly 80% were seen once. The CDR3 runs 16 residues. Between the trimmed V and J ends, which lost 2 bases and 5 bases, there was a span of 16 bases. Sequenced input: peripheral blood. This chain uses TRBV5-3 with TRBJ1-4; D perhaps matches TRBD1 (6 bases). TRBV5-3 is an ORF; its function is uncertain. This TCR was sampled from a woman of 80 years or more in a cohort sampled during active or convalescent COVID-19. The chain's CDR3 is CARSFKMRGQNEKLFF. In DNA, the CDR3 is TGTGCCAGAAGCTTTAAGATGAGGGGACAAAATGAAAAACTGTTTTTT.